The 21 T cell receptor beta chains presented below share a single source sample, sequenced in a study of blood T cell repertoires in COVID-19. Measured with immunoSEQ multiplex PCR; TCRdb has only the in-frame clones, and not every one. The sample has 50,000 to 75,000 clones; 65% to 90% are singletons. Sequenced: peripheral blood. All receptors come from a woman older than 75 with active or convalescent COVID-19.

V usage is TRBV10-3 and J usage is TRBJ2-1, with TRBD1 identical over 7 bases. This CDR3 region has 15 residues. Germline loops: CDR1 ENHRY, CDR2 SYGVKD. V was clipped by 10 bases and J by 0 bases; unmatched bases: 9. Written as DNA, the CDR3 is TGTGCCACCGCTGGACAGGCGAGCTCCTACAATGAGCAGTTCTTC. Translated: CATAGQASSYNEQFF.

In its sample, this clone was seen once. The chain uses TRBV27 and TRBJ2-1; tentative D call: TRBD2 (7 bases). V was shortened by 2 bases and J by 4 bases, with 12 bases between the two germline ends. Germline CDR1 and CDR2: MNHEY and SMNVEV (reference sequence). The CDR3 covers 15 residues. CDR3 protein: CASSLNGGQYNEQFF. As DNA, the CDR3 is TGTGCCAGCAGTTTAAACGGGGGGCAATACAATGAGCAGTTCTTC.

The chain combines TRBV19 with TRBJ2-4; D is possibly TRBD1 (6 bases). V shed 3 bases and J shed 0 bases, with 15 bases lying between them. Germline V gene lookup returns CDR1 LNHDA and CDR2 SQIVND (reference sequence). This CDR3 region has 17 residues. The CDR3 spells CASSIRTVGIAKNIQYF. For the CDR3, the DNA is TGTGCCAGTAGTATTAGGACAGTGGGGATAGCCAAAAACATTCAGTACTTC.

This clone was observed a handful of times. V and J are TRBV7-8 and TRBJ2-7; D possibly corresponds to TRBD1 (6 bases). The V and J ends lost 5 bases and 0 bases respectively, with 23 bases between them. Germline V gene lookup returns CDR1 SGHVS and CDR2 FQNEAQ. The CDR3 is made up of 18 amino acids. CDR3 residues: CASSRGIDTGPSSYEQYF. The CDR3, as DNA: TGTGCCAGCAGCCGAGGAATCGATACAGGGCCAAGCTCCTACGAGCAGTACTTC.

This chain connects TRBV15 to TRBJ2-7; D is unclear. V dropped 2 bases and J dropped 6 bases, with 14 bases sitting between them. The CDR3 covers 14 residues. Looked up from germline, CDR1 is LNHNV and CDR2 is YYDKDF (reference sequence). CDR3 in DNA: TGTGCCACCAGCAGATCCGGGTCCCTCAGCGAGCAGTACTTC. Residues: CATSRSGSLSEQYF.

This chain connects TRBV7-2 to TRBJ1-1, with D possibly matching TRBD1 (5 bases). Per germline, CDR1 SGHTA and CDR2 FQGNSA. Trimming cost V 5 bases and J 3 bases, with 13 bases left between them. This CDR3 contains 14 residues. CDR3: CASSPQVRDTEAFF. The CDR3 DNA is TGTGCCAGCAGCCCACAGGTTAGGGACACTGAAGCTTTCTTT. The variable domain in full, with the rest retrieved from reference TRBV7-2 and TRBJ1-1, is GAGVSQSPSNKVTEKGKDVELRCDPISGHTALYWYRQSLGQGLEFLIYFQGNSAPDKSGLPSDRFSAERTGGSVSTLTIQRTQQEDSAVYLCASSPQVRDTEAFFGQGTRLTVV.

CDR3: CASSAVDHSGELFF. DNA for the CDR3: TGTGCCAGCAGTGCCGTCGATCATAGCGGGGAGCTGTTTTTT. This chain joins TRBV6-2 or TRBV6-3 and TRBJ2-2, with D hard to call. From germline, CDR1 is MNHEY and CDR2 SVGEGT. Trimming took off 5 bases at V and 7 bases at J, with 14 bases between the two ends. The CDR3 is made up of 14 amino acids.

The sample holds a few counts of this clone. The chain employs TRBV27 and TRBJ1-1; the D gene is possibly TRBD1 (5 bases). Deletions cut 4 bases from V and 10 bases from J, with 22 bases between. The germline gives CDR1 MNHEY, CDR2 SMNVEV (reference sequence). There are 15 residues in the CDR3. CDR3 DNA sequence: TGTGCCAGCAGTTCCTCGACAGTGGGGATGATGCGAGCTTTCTTT. Translation gives CASSSSTVGMMRAFF.

This chain joins TRBV2 and TRBJ2-1; D is unresolved. The CDR3 contains 11 residues. Trimming removed 10 bases at V and 15 bases at J, with 19 bases between. CDR1 is SNHLY, CDR2 FYNNEI, per germline. For the CDR3, the DNA is TGTGCCACCGAAAGAGGTAGTTTGAGGTTCTTC. The encoded protein is CATERGSLRFF.

The chain links TRBV24-1 to TRBJ1-1; TRBD1 might be the D (5 bases). Germline CDR1 KGHDR, CDR2 SFDVKD. The CDR3 has 14 residues. The V end lost 10 bases, the J end lost 1 base, and 15 bases lay between the germline ends. The CDR3 bases are TGTGCCACAGGAGGGACCCCTCCGAACACTGAAGCTTTCTTT. The encoded protein is CATGGTPPNTEAFF.

This clone has a single count. The chain is built from TRBV12-5 and TRBJ2-7, with 16 bases fitting TRBD2. The CDR3 covers 18 residues. Germline V CDR1 and CDR2: LGHNT, FRNRAP. Trimming took 7 bases from V and 2 from J; bases not matched to a gene: 11. CDR3 sequence (DNA): TGTGCTAGTGTCACGGGACTAGCGGGGGGGCTCTCGACCTACGAGCAGTACTTC. Translating it yields CASVTGLAGGLSTYEQYF. Filled out from reference TRBV12-5 and TRBJ2-7, the complete variable domain reads DARVTQTPRHKVTEMGQEVTMRCQPILGHNTVFWYRQTMMQGLELLAYFRNRAPLDDSGMPKDRFSAEMPDATLATLKIQPSEPRDSAVYFCASVTGLAGGLSTYEQYFGPGTRLTVT.

The chain links TRBV3-1 (or the pseudogene TRBV3-2) to TRBJ1-6; D is unclear. This CDR3 has 17 amino acids. From germline, CDR1 is LGHDT and CDR2 YNNKEL (reference sequence). V lost 0 bases and J lost 0, with 9 bases in between. In DNA, the CDR3 is TGTGCCAGCAGCCAAGATTGGAGGAGCTCCTATAATTCACCCCTCCACTTT. Translated, it gives CASSQDWRSSYNSPLHF.

The chain joins TRBV5-1 to TRBJ2-1; 8 bases are shared with TRBD2. The length of the CDR3 is 16 residues. Germline V lookup: CDR1 SGHRS, CDR2 YFSETQ. V was clipped by 1 base and J by 5 bases; unmatched bases: 8. The DNA for the CDR3 is TGCGCCAGCAGCTTGCTCGCGGGGGGCCCTAACAATGAGCAGTTCTTC. It codes for CASSLLAGGPNNEQFF.

The CDR3 reads CASTRMGQGAEKLFF. The CDR3 nucleotides read TGTGCCAGCACCCGCATGGGACAGGGGGCAGAAAAACTGTTTTTT. The V call is TRBV11-2, the J call TRBJ1-4, with 12 bases identical to TRBD1. From germline, CDR1 is SGHAT and CDR2 FQNNGV. V trimming: 7 bases; J trimming: 8 bases; junction bases outside the gene matches: 8. The CDR3 spans 15 residues.

This chain uses TRBV7-6 with TRBJ1-4; the D gene is possibly TRBD1 (5 bases). Trimming took 0 bases from V and 12 from J, leaving 14 bases between them. The CDR3 is made up of 14 amino acids. CDR1 is SGHVS, CDR2 FNYEAQ, per germline. This CDR3 reads CASSLASGSLELFF. CDR3 sequence (DNA): TGTGCCAGCAGCTTAGCTTCAGGGTCGTTGGAACTGTTTTTT.

J is TRBJ2-2 and V is TRBV24-1; TRBD2 matches 12 bases. The CDR3 is 21 residues long. V shed 4 bases and J 5 bases; nucleotides not matched to a gene: 19. Germline CDR1 and CDR2: KGHDR and SFDVKD. This chain's CDR3 is CATSERPGLAGPQGVTGELFF. CDR3 coding DNA: TGTGCCACCAGTGAGCGTCCGGGACTAGCGGGTCCCCAAGGGGTTACCGGGGAGCTGTTTTTT.

The chain has TRBV2 and TRBJ1-2; D is undetermined. CDR1 is SNHLY and CDR2 is FYNNEI in the germline V gene. The CDR3 spans 14 residues. Trimming removed 5 bases at V and 1 base at J, with 11 bases between. In nucleotides, the CDR3 is TGTGCCAGCAGTCAGAACCCACATAACTATGGCTACACCTTC. This encodes CASSQNPHNYGYTF.

CDR3 bases: TGCAGCGTTGGAACAGGGGTCTCCTCTAACTATGGCTACACCTTC. Its protein product is CSVGTGVSSNYGYTF. The rearrangement uses TRBV29-1 and TRBJ1-2; 7 nucleotides match TRBD1. V shed 4 bases, J shed 0 bases, and the junction held 8 bases outside the gene matches. The CDR3 extends over 15 amino acids. The germline CDR1 and CDR2 sequences are SQVTM and ANQGSEA. The full variable domain, its missing parts supplied by reference TRBV29-1 and TRBJ1-2, is SAVISQKPSRDICQRGTSLTIQCQVDSQVTMMFWYRQQPGQSLTLIATANQGSEATYESGFVIDKFPISRPNLTFSTLTVSNMSPEDSSIYLCSVGTGVSSNYGYTFGSGTRLTVV.

This clone showed up just once. V gene TRBV11-2 combines with J gene TRBJ2-5; D is unclear. Germline assignment: CDR1 SGHAT and CDR2 FQNNGV. V lost 1 base, J lost 5 bases, and 8 bases lay in between. The CDR3 is 13 amino acids. The CDR3 is CASSLAWQETQYF. CDR3 bases: TGTGCCAGCAGCTTAGCTTGGCAGGAGACCCAGTACTTC.

The V gene is TRBV14, the J gene TRBJ1-2; perhaps TRBD1 as D (6 bases). CDR1 is SGHDN and CDR2 is FVKESK in the germline V gene. V gave up 1 base and J gave up 8 bases, with 20 bases separating them. The CDR3 totals 16 residues. The CDR3 spells CASSQGTGSPFGGYTF. In DNA form, the CDR3 reads TGTGCCAGCAGCCAAGGCACAGGGTCCCCTTTTGGAGGCTACACCTTC.

This clone was observed a single time. The V call is TRBV6-5, the J call TRBJ1-6; possible D gene TRBD1, 6 bases. The germline V and J ends were trimmed by 6 bases and 14 bases, with 20 bases remaining between them. The germline V gene encodes CDR1 MNHEY and CDR2 SVGAGI. The CDR3 is 14 amino acids. CDR3 DNA: TGTGCCAGCAGGGGCCTACTACAGGGTTTGGCCCTCCACTTT. It yields the protein CASRGLLQGLALHF.